A selection of T cell receptor beta chains follows, all from one sample in a study of cytomegalovirus exposure and HLA in healthy donors. Sequencing used immunoSEQ multiplex PCR; TCRdb keeps in-frame clones, though not all of them. This table has 100,000 or so clones, 85% appearing once. The sequenced sample was PBMCs. Receptors were obtained from a man younger than 30 in good health and CMV-seropositive. The conserved cysteine and the conserved F or W are not part of the CDR3 here. Fields, in order: V gene, D gene, clone size, J gene, CDR3 protein. A D gene is named only where the DNA matches it firmly. Some rows mark clone size as missing; the rest say once, few, many or name a class of expanded clone.

V gene: TRBV7-6
D gene: .
clone size: .
J gene: TRBJ1-3
CDR3 protein: ASSLGTGGRSGNTIY

V gene: TRBV6-1
D gene: .
clone size: .
J gene: TRBJ1-4
CDR3 protein: ASSEIATNEKLF

V gene: TRBV27
D gene: .
clone size: .
J gene: TRBJ2-5
CDR3 protein: ASSPSETQY

V gene: TRBV15
D gene: .
clone size: .
J gene: TRBJ2-1
CDR3 protein: ATRSPLGPEQF

V gene: TRBV13
D gene: TRBD1
clone size: .
J gene: TRBJ2-3
CDR3 protein: ASSRDRGTDTQY

V gene: TRBV19
D gene: .
clone size: .
J gene: TRBJ2-1
CDR3 protein: ASMGDSSFYNEQF

V gene: TRBV6-1
D gene: .
clone size: few
J gene: TRBJ2-2
CDR3 protein: ASSLGGENTGELF

V gene: TRBV4-1
D gene: .
clone size: .
J gene: TRBJ2-1
CDR3 protein: ASSHGGTTYNEQF

V gene: TRBV14
D gene: .
clone size: .
J gene: TRBJ1-1
CDR3 protein: ASSPQGGGTEAF

V gene: TRBV19
D gene: .
clone size: .
J gene: TRBJ2-1
CDR3 protein: ASTPRERNEQF

V gene: TRBV30
D gene: .
clone size: .
J gene: TRBJ2-6
CDR3 protein: AWRESGANVLT

V gene: TRBV6-4
D gene: .
clone size: .
J gene: TRBJ2-2
CDR3 protein: ASSPYSGGELF

V gene: TRBV30
D gene: .
clone size: .
J gene: TRBJ2-7
CDR3 protein: AWSVLFTGYEQY

V gene: TRBV5-1
D gene: .
clone size: few
J gene: TRBJ1-1
CDR3 protein: ASRTGNTEAF

V gene: TRBV11-2
D gene: .
clone size: .
J gene: TRBJ2-6
CDR3 protein: ASTSTSSGANVLT

V gene: TRBV28
D gene: .
clone size: .
J gene: TRBJ1-1
CDR3 protein: ASRLNQGVGNTEAF